The T cell receptor beta chain described here comes from a study of blood T cells in healthy people across ages. Primed by a sample-barcoded 5' primer and a J-beta primer mix, a second PCR proceeded for 7 to 11 cycles. Each cDNA molecule received a tag from a template-switch adaptor that had 12 random nucleotides. At least 3 million CDR3-containing paired-end reads were obtained per sample. One entry per CDR3 protein, called by TCRdb with MiXCR from the 5' RACE reads. Of 780,000 or so distinct CDR3 sequences listed, roughly 50% are singletons. CDR1 is SGHTA and CDR2 is FQGTGA in the germline V gene. The CDR3 consists of 13 residues. Germline trimming cut 2 bases from V and 11 bases from J; bases unmatched to any gene: 8.

J is TRBJ2-5 and V is TRBV7-3, with 7 positions matching TRBD1. Sequencing was performed on blood. The TCR was taken from a man older than 75 in good health. The CDR3 nucleotides read TGTGCCAGCAGCTTACGGACAGGTGCTGTGCAGTACTTC. Its translation: CASSLRTGAVQYF.